The present entry profiles one T cell receptor (beta chain) with its context. The record originates from a study of blood T cells in healthy people across ages. Then a second PCR, running about 6 to 12 cycles, was carried out with a sample-barcoded 5' primer and a J-beta primer mix. TCRdb recomputed calls from the 5' RACE reads with MiXCR, one row per CDR3 protein. The sample has fewer than 900,000 distinct CDR3 sequences, about 34% seen once. The germline V and J ends were trimmed by 0 bases and 9 bases, with 17 bases remaining between them. Looked up from germline, CDR1 is SQVTM and CDR2 is ANQGSEA. This CDR3 is 14 amino acids long.

The J gene is TRBJ1-1, the V gene TRBV29-1; no firm D call. This TCR came from a young man in good health. The specimen was blood. CDR3 amino acids: CSVEESYEKVKAFF. The CDR3 nucleotides read TGCAGCGTTGAAGAGTCGTACGAAAAGGTTAAAGCTTTCTTT.